These T cell receptor beta chains were read from a single sample in a study of cytomegalovirus exposure and HLA in healthy donors. Libraries were prepared by immunoSEQ multiplex PCR; TCRdb keeps only in-frame clonotypes and omits some of them. The repertoire holds about 140,000 clones, with nearly 90% as singletons. Source material: PBMCs. The receptor source for this set is a woman in her thirties or forties in good health and CMV-seronegative. Both conserved end residues are part of each CDR3. Fields, in order: D gene, V gene, clone size, J gene, CDR3 protein, CDR3 DNA. The D gene is left open where the match is weak. Some rows mark clone size as missing; the rest say once, few, many or name a class of expanded clone.

d_call: NA
v_call: TRBV4-1
clone_size: once
j_call: TRBJ2-7
cdr3_aa: CASSQGRGPTYEQYF
cdr3_nt: TGCGCCAGCAGCCAAGGGAGGGGACCTACCTACGAGCAGTACTTC

d_call: NA
v_call: TRBV27
clone_size: NA
j_call: TRBJ2-3
cdr3_aa: CASSLNSPDTQYF
cdr3_nt: TGTGCCAGCAGTTTAAATAGTCCGGATACGCAGTATTTT

d_call: NA
v_call: TRBV5-6
clone_size: NA
j_call: TRBJ1-2
cdr3_aa: CASSLNFDGYTF
cdr3_nt: TGTGCCAGCAGCTTGAATTTCGATGGCTACACCTTC

d_call: NA
v_call: TRBV11-2
clone_size: NA
j_call: TRBJ2-4
cdr3_aa: CASSLPGENIQYF
cdr3_nt: TGTGCCAGCAGCTTACCAGGGGAAAACATTCAGTACTTC

d_call: TRBD1
v_call: TRBV30
clone_size: once
j_call: TRBJ1-6
cdr3_aa: CAWAPGGIVYSPLHF
cdr3_nt: TGTGCCTGGGCCCCAGGGGGGATAGTTTATTCACCCCTCCACTTT

d_call: TRBD2
v_call: TRBV11-3
clone_size: NA
j_call: TRBJ2-1
cdr3_aa: CASSLGSSGRSEQFF
cdr3_nt: TGTGCCAGCAGCTTAGGAAGTAGCGGGAGAAGTGAGCAGTTCTTC

d_call: TRBD1
v_call: TRBV7-2
clone_size: NA
j_call: TRBJ1-6
cdr3_aa: CASSSSGTENSPLHF
cdr3_nt: TGTGCCAGCAGCTCCTCCGGGACAGAAAATTCACCCCTCCACTTT

d_call: NA
v_call: TRBV7-9
clone_size: NA
j_call: TRBJ2-3
cdr3_aa: CASSSGVSTDTQYF
cdr3_nt: TGTGCCAGCAGCTCAGGGGTATCCACAGATACGCAGTATTTT

d_call: TRBD2
v_call: TRBV7-9
clone_size: NA
j_call: TRBJ2-1
cdr3_aa: CASSLIVGSGSRNEQFF
cdr3_nt: TGTGCCAGCAGCTTAATCGTCGGTAGCGGGAGTCGGAATGAGCAGTTCTTC

d_call: TRBD1
v_call: TRBV4-3
clone_size: NA
j_call: TRBJ1-5
cdr3_aa: CASSQELTGNQPQHF
cdr3_nt: TGCGCCAGCAGCCAAGAACTGACAGGGAATCAGCCCCAGCATTTT

d_call: NA
v_call: TRBV7-9
clone_size: NA
j_call: TRBJ1-1
cdr3_aa: CSSSIQGYDTEAFF
cdr3_nt: TGTTCCAGCAGCATTCAGGGGTACGACACTGAAGCTTTCTTT

d_call: NA
v_call: TRBV4-1
clone_size: few
j_call: TRBJ1-1
cdr3_aa: CASSQDRLGTFF
cdr3_nt: TGCGCCAGCAGCCAAGACAGGTTAGGAACTTTCTTT

d_call: NA
v_call: TRBV28
clone_size: NA
j_call: TRBJ2-5
cdr3_aa: CASSAGQETQYF
cdr3_nt: TGTGCCAGCAGTGCCGGGCAAGAGACCCAGTACTTC

d_call: NA
v_call: TRBV18
clone_size: NA
j_call: TRBJ2-1
cdr3_aa: CASSPRGSNEQFF
cdr3_nt: TGTGCCAGCTCACCAAGGGGGAGCAATGAGCAGTTCTTC

d_call: TRBD2
v_call: TRBV11-3
clone_size: NA
j_call: TRBJ2-6
cdr3_aa: CASSPPGGSSGANVLTF
cdr3_nt: TGTGCCAGCAGCCCCCCGGGGGGGAGCTCTGGGGCCAACGTCCTGACTTTC

d_call: NA
v_call: TRBV28
clone_size: NA
j_call: TRBJ2-3
cdr3_aa: CASSLLGGWGDNTDTQYF
cdr3_nt: TGTGCCAGCAGTTTATTAGGCGGATGGGGAGACAACACAGATACGCAGTATTTT

d_call: TRBD2
v_call: TRBV6-5
clone_size: NA
j_call: TRBJ2-5
cdr3_aa: CASSQTSGIGETQYF
cdr3_nt: TGTGCCAGCAGTCAGACTAGCGGGATCGGGGAGACCCAGTACTTC

d_call: TRBD1
v_call: TRBV5-8
clone_size: NA
j_call: TRBJ1-3
cdr3_aa: CASSPPTGGMLAGNTIYF
cdr3_nt: TGTGCCAGCAGCCCGCCGACAGGGGGTATGTTAGCTGGAAACACCATATATTTT

d_call: TRBD2
v_call: TRBV18
clone_size: once
j_call: TRBJ2-7
cdr3_aa: CASSPTSGEYEQYF
cdr3_nt: TGTGCCAGCTCACCAACTAGCGGAGAATACGAGCAGTACTTC

d_call: NA
v_call: TRBV15
clone_size: NA
j_call: TRBJ2-2
cdr3_aa: CATSRDRLYEVLAGELFF
cdr3_nt: TGTGCCACCAGCAGAGATCGACTCTACGAGGTTCTGGCCGGGGAGCTGTTTTTT

d_call: NA
v_call: TRBV21-1
clone_size: NA
j_call: TRBJ2-4
cdr3_aa: CASSGSRQGGNIQYF
cdr3_nt: TGTGCCAGCAGCGGTAGCCGACAGGGAGGAAACATTCAGTACTTC

d_call: NA
v_call: TRBV28
clone_size: once
j_call: TRBJ2-1
cdr3_aa: CASSTPGLNNEQFF
cdr3_nt: TGTGCCAGCAGTACCCCGGGACTTAACAATGAGCAGTTCTTC

d_call: NA
v_call: TRBV21-1
clone_size: NA
j_call: TRBJ1-1
cdr3_aa: CASSKEGDRYQGLRAFF
cdr3_nt: TGTGCCAGCAGCAAAGAGGGAGACAGGTATCAAGGGCTGCGCGCTTTCTTT

d_call: NA
v_call: TRBV30
clone_size: NA
j_call: TRBJ2-5
cdr3_aa: CAWSVRGVETQYF
cdr3_nt: TGTGCCTGGAGTGTACGCGGGGTGGAGACCCAGTACTTC

d_call: NA
v_call: TRBV30
clone_size: NA
j_call: TRBJ2-1
cdr3_aa: CAWSPGGPYNEQFF
cdr3_nt: TGTGCCTGGAGCCCTGGGGGCCCCTACAATGAGCAGTTCTTC

d_call: NA
v_call: TRBV5-8
clone_size: once
j_call: TRBJ2-3
cdr3_aa: CANNQGYPTDTQYF
cdr3_nt: TGTGCCAACAACCAGGGTTATCCTACAGATACGCAGTATTTT

d_call: TRBD1
v_call: TRBV7-2
clone_size: once
j_call: TRBJ2-4
cdr3_aa: CASSSDRVFKNIQYF
cdr3_nt: TGTGCCAGCAGCTCAGACAGGGTTTTCAAAAACATTCAGTACTTC

d_call: TRBD2
v_call: TRBV4-3
clone_size: NA
j_call: TRBJ2-3
cdr3_aa: CASSQGGASGVGTDTQYF
cdr3_nt: TGCGCCAGCAGCCAAGGTGGGGCTAGCGGGGTGGGAACAGATACGCAGTATTTT

d_call: NA
v_call: TRBV11-2
clone_size: NA
j_call: TRBJ2-5
cdr3_aa: CASVRGRETQYF
cdr3_nt: TGTGCCAGCGTCCGGGGGAGAGAGACCCAGTACTTC

d_call: NA
v_call: TRBV10-3
clone_size: once
j_call: TRBJ2-1
cdr3_aa: CAISHSSEPGEQFF
cdr3_nt: TGTGCCATCAGTCACTCTAGCGAGCCCGGGGAGCAGTTCTTC

d_call: NA
v_call: TRBV11-3
clone_size: few
j_call: TRBJ2-5
cdr3_aa: CASSLEQTLSETQYF
cdr3_nt: TGTGCCAGCAGCTTAGAACAGACCCTAAGCGAGACCCAGTACTTC

d_call: NA
v_call: TRBV7-2
clone_size: NA
j_call: TRBJ2-1
cdr3_aa: CASSLFLVASGPNEQFF
cdr3_nt: TGTGCCAGCAGCTTATTCTTGGTGGCTAGTGGTCCCAATGAGCAGTTCTTC

d_call: NA
v_call: TRBV7-9
clone_size: NA
j_call: TRBJ1-1
cdr3_aa: CSSSLGRVFTEAFF
cdr3_nt: TGTTCCAGCAGCTTAGGCAGGGTTTTCACTGAAGCTTTCTTT

d_call: NA
v_call: TRBV6-6
clone_size: NA
j_call: TRBJ2-7
cdr3_aa: CASSYVRDEQYF
cdr3_nt: TGTGCCAGCAGTTACGTACGGGACGAGCAGTACTTC

d_call: NA
v_call: TRBV6-1
clone_size: NA
j_call: TRBJ2-7
cdr3_aa: CASTRTPGDEQYF
cdr3_nt: TGTGCCAGCACCCGAACCCCAGGTGACGAGCAGTACTTC

d_call: NA
v_call: TRBV11-2
clone_size: NA
j_call: TRBJ1-4
cdr3_aa: CASSLQFSEKLFF
cdr3_nt: TGTGCCAGCAGCTTACAGTTTAGCGAAAAACTGTTTTTT

d_call: NA
v_call: TRBV6-1
clone_size: NA
j_call: TRBJ2-7
cdr3_aa: CASKNSAIEFYEQYF
cdr3_nt: TGTGCCAGCAAAAACTCCGCGATAGAGTTTTACGAGCAGTACTTC

d_call: TRBD1
v_call: TRBV7-9
clone_size: NA
j_call: TRBJ2-7
cdr3_aa: CASSPTWGQGDSEQYF
cdr3_nt: TGTGCCAGCAGCCCAACGTGGGGACAGGGGGATTCAGAGCAGTACTTC

d_call: NA
v_call: TRBV1
clone_size: NA
j_call: TRBJ2-1
cdr3_aa: CTSSQDLGVGRPIRYNEQFF
cdr3_nt: TGCACCAGCAGCCAAGATCTGGGGGTAGGGAGGCCCATACGTTACAATGAGCAGTTCTTC

d_call: NA
v_call: TRBV5-6
clone_size: NA
j_call: TRBJ2-5
cdr3_aa: CASSLVTAAQETQYF
cdr3_nt: TGTGCCAGCAGCTTGGTGACCGCGGCCCAAGAGACCCAGTACTTC

d_call: TRBD2
v_call: TRBV29-1
clone_size: NA
j_call: TRBJ2-1
cdr3_aa: CSAEPGLAGDYEQFF
cdr3_nt: TGCAGCGCAGAGCCGGGACTAGCGGGAGACTATGAGCAGTTCTTC